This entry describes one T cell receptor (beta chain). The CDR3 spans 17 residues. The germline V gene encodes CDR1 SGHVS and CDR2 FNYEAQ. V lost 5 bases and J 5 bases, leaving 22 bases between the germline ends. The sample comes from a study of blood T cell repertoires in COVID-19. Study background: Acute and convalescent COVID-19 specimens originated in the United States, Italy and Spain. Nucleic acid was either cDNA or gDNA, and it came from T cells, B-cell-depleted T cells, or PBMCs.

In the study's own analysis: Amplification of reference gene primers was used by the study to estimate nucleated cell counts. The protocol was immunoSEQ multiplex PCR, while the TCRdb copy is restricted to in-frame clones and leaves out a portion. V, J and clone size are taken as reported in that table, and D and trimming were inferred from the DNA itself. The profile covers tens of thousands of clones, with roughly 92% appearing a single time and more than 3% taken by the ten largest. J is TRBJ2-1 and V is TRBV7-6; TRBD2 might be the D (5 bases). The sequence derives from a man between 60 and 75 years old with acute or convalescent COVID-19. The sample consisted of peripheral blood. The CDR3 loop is CASSQDVASSLNNEQFF. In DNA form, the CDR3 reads TGTGCCAGCAGCCAAGACGTGGCGTCTAGCCTTAACAATGAGCAGTTCTTC.